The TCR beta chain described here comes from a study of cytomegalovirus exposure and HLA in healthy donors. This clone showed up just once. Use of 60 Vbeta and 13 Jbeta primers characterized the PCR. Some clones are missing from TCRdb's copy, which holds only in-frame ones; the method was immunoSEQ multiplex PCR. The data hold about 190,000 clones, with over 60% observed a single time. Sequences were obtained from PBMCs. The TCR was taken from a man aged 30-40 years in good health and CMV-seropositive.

CDR3 bases: TGTGCCAGCAGCAGGGGCGGTACCAACTCCTACGAGCAGTACTTC. Its translation is CASSRGGTNSYEQYF. The rearrangement links TRBV13 to TRBJ2-7, with D perhaps matching TRBD1 (5 bases). Looked up from germline, CDR1 is PRHDT and CDR2 is FYEKMQ (reference sequence). The CDR3 runs to 15 residues. V was clipped by 5 bases and J by 0 bases, with 14 bases between them.